This T cell receptor (beta chain) was observed in a study of T cell repertoires in ileal Crohn's disease (dated 2019 in TCRdb). Background on the whole study: At the time of surgery, roughly 40% of patients were active smokers, and the median duration of disease was approximately eight years. The study sequenced 150 to 200 mucosal samples from around 52 patients, taken at several locations on the surgical specimen and at postoperative endoscopy. A Rutgeerts score higher than i0 was the definition used for endoscopic postoperative recurrence. Every patient underwent surgery because of a complication, which was stricturing disease in 61% of cases and penetrating disease in roughly 39%. TCR repertoire analysis was done in 45 to 65 Crohn's disease patients from a prospective multicentre cohort. The study was conducted in parallel with a multicentre cohort that was designed to identify predictors of early endoscopic recurrence following ileocolonic resection. About half of the patients received postoperative therapy: about a dozen received thiopurines and 15 to 20 received anti-TNF agents.

Turning to this clone: Its antigen is still unknown. No clone much larger than this one lies a single base away; base qualities are absent.

Beyond this particular receptor, the publication reports: Only a subgroup of patients, of unstated size, had their mucosal CD4 and CD8 T cells sorted and sequenced. Endoscopic recurrence was found to be associated with higher high-frequency clone percentages at surgery, and recurrence was observed in all patients with clonality above 26.8% (18/57). Compared with CD4 T cells, sorted CD8 T cells held more high-frequency clones, which suggests that the mucosal expansions were mostly CD8. A significantly higher proportion of clonal expansions was observed in active smokers at surgery than in non-smokers (approximately 26% vs 20%, p=0.02).

For commercial TCRB immunosequencing, about 500 nanograms of biopsy DNA were submitted for each sample. CDR3 regions were amplified from genomic DNA by Adaptive Biotechnology using a two-step, amplification bias-controlled multiplex PCR. The first PCR used primers for every V and J gene segment; the second PCR added barcodes and Illumina adapters. CDR3 libraries were sequenced using an Illumina instrument. In the source study's methods: The analysis drew on both the pipelines supplied by the vendor and custom analysis of the raw data in R/Bioconductor running R version 3.3.0. Clonality, ranging from 0 to 1, was calculated as the inverse of the normalised Shannon entropy of all productive clones. The repertoire share taken up by the top 100 clones defined high-frequency clones, and only clones that passed a 95% confidence test were kept. Repertoire diversity was measured with the Simpson index, and overlap between samples was measured with the Morisita-Horn index. The clones in this table, taken by TCRdb from immuneACCESS, are in-frame only. Not every clone is retained; where verified, under half of the shortfall comes from an unresolved V gene, and the cause of the rest is unknown. The V and J calls and the clone size are those of that table, but D and trimming were determined from the DNA. A total of roughly 30,000 clones appear in this sample, around 80% of them only once. The top ten constitute 15% to 20% of the sample.

Adults with ileal or ileocolonic Crohn's disease for whom ileocolonic resection was indicated were considered eligible. Before DNA extraction, whole ileal mucosal biopsies were kept frozen at -80 degrees C. A TRizol-based method was used to extract genomic DNA from the frozen whole biopsies, and the DNA was quantified with a NanoDrop 2000 spectrophotometer. The CDR3 spans 15 residues, from the cysteine through the phenylalanine. Of the read, only the CDR3 DNA is kept; its 45 bases are in frame from base 1. V is pared back by 4 bases and J by 4 bases, with 15 bases lying between the germline termini. CDR1 is given as SGHNT and CDR2 as YENEEA, both from the germline V gene.

The rearranged chain carries TRBV11-3 and TRBJ2-3; 6 matching bases give a weak D call of TRBD2. This TCR was recovered from an adult with Crohn's disease. Sequencing was carried out using ileal tissue. The DNA sequence is given as TGTGCCAGCAGCTCGGGACTCCGGGGGTCAGATACGCAGTATTTT. Its product reads: CASSSGLRGSDTQYF. Joined to the reference TRBV11-3 and TRBJ2-3 proteins, this CDR3 gives the full variable domain: EAGVVQSPRYKIIEKKQPVAFWCNPISGHNTLYWYLQNLGQGPELLIRYENEEAVDDSQLPKDRFSAERLKGVDSTLKIQPAELGDSAVYLCASSSGLRGSDTQYFGPGTRLTVL.